What follows is one T cell receptor beta chain and its context. As processed by the authors: From reference gene primer amplification, estimates of nucleated cell counts were derived. Produced via immunoSEQ multiplex PCR; TCRdb's table is partial and in-frame only. V, J and clone size are those of that table, while D and trimming were read from the DNA. The data contain about 230,000 clones, 65% to 90% of them singletons. V gave up 0 bases and J gave up 6 bases, with 8 bases separating them. CDR1 is LGHNA, CDR2 YSLEER, per germline. CDR3 length: 14 residues. The sample comes from a study of blood T cell repertoires in COVID-19. Whole-study context: Acute-phase and convalescent COVID-19 samples originated in the United States, Italy and Spain. PBMCs, B-cell-depleted T cells, or T cells provided the cDNA or gDNA that made up the material.

The sequencing input was peripheral blood. This sequence joins TRBV4-3 and TRBJ1-4; D call uncertain. This sequence originates from a woman aged 45-65 years with acute or convalescent COVID-19. CDR3 protein: CASSQEWADEKLFF. In nucleotides, the CDR3 is TGCGCCAGCAGCCAAGAATGGGCAGATGAAAAACTGTTTTTT.